A single sample is the source of the 11 T cell receptor beta chains below, sequenced in a study of neurological immune-mediated disorders. TCRdb used MiXCR to reprocess the 5' RACE reads, holding one entry per CDR3 protein. The sample includes approximately 26,000 distinct CDR3 sequences, almost 2.5% of them seen just once. The sample consisted of PBMCs. Receptors originate from a woman in her forties or fifties with multiple sclerosis.

This clonotype showed up many times. V usage is TRBV7-2 and J usage is TRBJ1-4, with D maybe TRBD1 (6 bases). Trimming removed 3 bases at V and 10 bases at J, with 9 bases between. This CDR3 is built from 12 residues. Germline assignment: CDR1 SGHTA and CDR2 FQGNSA. The CDR3 DNA follows: TGTGCCAGCAGCTTTAGCAGGGGAAAACTGTTTTTT. It codes for CASSFSRGKLFF.

This clonotype was recorded at least ten times. CDR3 DNA: TGCGCCAGCAGTTTTGGGGGGAGTAATGAAAAACTGTTTTTT. Its protein product is CASSFGGSNEKLFF. The chain joins TRBV5-1 to TRBJ1-4; possibly TRBD1 for D (5 bases). This CDR3 is 14 amino acids long. V was clipped by 5 bases and J by 4 bases, with 12 bases between them. From germline, CDR1 is SGHRS and CDR2 YFSETQ.

This clonotype came up many times. The chain employs TRBV25-1 and TRBJ1-2; TRBD1 is a possible D gene (6 bases). The CDR3 consists of 13 residues. V was clipped by 4 bases and J by 4 bases, with 10 bases between them. The germline V gene has CDR1 MGHDK and CDR2 SYGVNS. The CDR3 sequence is CASSGLGGYGYTF. The CDR3 DNA reads as TGTGCCAGCAGTGGTCTAGGGGGCTATGGCTACACCTTC.

Turning to this clonotype: No conserved phenylalanine or tryptophan ends this CDR3, so it is likely a read error. V is TRBV20-1 and J is TRBJ1-1; perhaps TRBD1 as D (6 bases). This CDR3 is built from 14 residues. Germline CDR1 is DFQATT and CDR2 is SNEGSKA (reference sequence). Between the trimmed V and J ends, which lost 2 bases and 1 base, there was a span of 11 bases. The DNA of the CDR3 is TGCAGTGCTAGACGAACAGGGAGGAACACTGAAGCTTTCAAT. Translating it yields CSARRTGRNTEAFN.

The chain couples TRBV7-3 to TRBJ2-1; 8 bases agree with TRBD2. Germline values: CDR1 SGHTA, CDR2 FQGTGA. J lost 4 bases, V lost 2 bases, and 4 bases had no gene match. The CDR3 is 15 amino acids. CDR3 protein: CASSLGLAGYNEQFF. As DNA, the CDR3 is TGTGCCAGCAGCTTAGGGCTAGCGGGTTACAATGAGCAGTTCTTC.

V is TRBV10-3 and J is TRBJ2-3; 10 nucleotides align to TRBD2. Germline assignment: CDR1 ENHRY and CDR2 SYGVKD. CDR3 length: 14 residues. With 4 bases clipped from V and 3 bases from J, the junction kept 1 base outside the gene matches. CDR3 region: CAISAAGGTDTQYF. CDR3 coding DNA: TGTGCCATCAGTGCAGCGGGGGGGACAGATACGCAGTATTTT.

This clonotype was counted between two and nine times. The chain combines TRBV2 with TRBJ1-2; D is undetermined. The germline V and J ends were trimmed by 2 bases and 3 bases, with 7 bases remaining between them. CDR3 size: 13 residues. Germline V gene sequence: CDR1 SNHLY, CDR2 FYNNEI. CDR3: CASSEISYYGYTF. The CDR3 bases are TGTGCCAGCAGTGAAATCTCTTACTATGGCTACACCTTC.

This clonotype was recorded at least ten times. The V call is TRBV3-1, the J call TRBJ2-4; TRBD1 matches at 11 bases. CDR1 LGHDT and CDR2 YNNKEL come from the germline V gene (reference sequence). V was pared by 5 bases and J by 7 bases, with 10 bases of the junction left unmatched. The CDR3 is 16 amino acids. CDR3 in amino acids: CASSKTIGTGGNIQYF. The CDR3 region has the DNA TGTGCCAGCAGCAAGACCATTGGGACAGGGGGGAACATTCAGTACTTC. Variable domain in full (rest from reference TRBV3-1 and TRBJ2-4): DTAVSQTPKYLVTQMGNDKSIKCEQNLGHDTMYWYKQDSKKFLKIMFSYNNKELIINETVPNRFSPKSPDKAHLNLHINSLELGDSAVYFCASSKTIGTGGNIQYFGAGTRLSVL.

This clonotype was seen a handful of times. V and J are TRBV4-3 and TRBJ2-1, with 7 nucleotides matching TRBD2. The CDR3 has 22 amino acids. Germline CDR1 and CDR2: LGHNA and YSLEER. With V trimmed by 0 bases and J by 0 bases, 20 bases remained unmatched. The CDR3 bases are TGCGCCAGCAGCCAAGACAACCAGGAACCCCCTCTACGCGGGGGCTCCTACAATGAGCAGTTCTTC. This codes for CASSQDNQEPPLRGGSYNEQFF.

This clonotype has ten or more counts. The V call is TRBV20-1, the J call TRBJ1-5; D remains unclear. Germline-derived CDR1 and CDR2 are DFQATT and SNEGSKA (reference sequence). Trimming pared 0 bases from V and 3 bases from J, leaving 15 bases between. The CDR3 contains 16 residues. This chain's CDR3 is CSARDPPGTLNQPQHF. The CDR3 nucleotides are TGCAGTGCTAGAGATCCCCCGGGAACTCTCAATCAGCCCCAGCATTTT.

This clonotype was seen only a few times. This rearrangement joins TRBV6-5 to TRBJ1-4; possibly TRBD1 for D (6 bases). The V and J ends lost 7 bases and 3 bases respectively, with 12 bases between them. The length of the CDR3 is 14 residues. Germline V gene sequence: CDR1 MNHEY, CDR2 SVGAGI. In DNA form, the CDR3 reads TGTGCCAGCAAGAGAGGACAGCCTAATGAAAAACTGTTTTTT. It translates to CASKRGQPNEKLFF.